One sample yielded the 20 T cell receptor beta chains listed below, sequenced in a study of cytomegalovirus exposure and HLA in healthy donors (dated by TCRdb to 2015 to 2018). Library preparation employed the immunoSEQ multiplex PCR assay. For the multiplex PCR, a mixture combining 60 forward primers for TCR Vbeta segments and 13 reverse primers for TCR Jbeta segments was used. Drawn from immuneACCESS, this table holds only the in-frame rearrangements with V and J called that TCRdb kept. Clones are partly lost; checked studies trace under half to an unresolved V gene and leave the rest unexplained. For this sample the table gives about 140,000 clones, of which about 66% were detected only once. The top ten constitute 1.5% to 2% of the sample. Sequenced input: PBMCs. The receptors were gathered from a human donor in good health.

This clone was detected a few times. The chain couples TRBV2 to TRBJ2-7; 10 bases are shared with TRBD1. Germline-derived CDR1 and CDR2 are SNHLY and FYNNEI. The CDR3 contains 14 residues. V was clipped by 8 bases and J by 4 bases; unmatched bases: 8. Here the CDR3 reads CASLWDRGSYEQYF. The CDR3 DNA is TGTGCCAGCCTTTGGGACAGGGGTAGTTACGAGCAGTACTTC.

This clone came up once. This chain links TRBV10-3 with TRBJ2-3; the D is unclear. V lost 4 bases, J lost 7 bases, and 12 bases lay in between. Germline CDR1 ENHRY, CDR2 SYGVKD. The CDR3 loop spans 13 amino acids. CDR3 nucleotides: TGTGCCATCAGTGGCCCCGACTTAAATACGCAGTATTTT. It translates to CAISGPDLNTQYF.

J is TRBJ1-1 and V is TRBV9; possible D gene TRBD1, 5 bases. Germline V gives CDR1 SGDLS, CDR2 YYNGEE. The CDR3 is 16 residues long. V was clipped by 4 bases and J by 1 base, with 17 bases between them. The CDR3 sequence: CASSPGGSQGNTEAFF. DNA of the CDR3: TGTGCCAGCAGCCCCGGGGGTTCCCAGGGGAACACTGAAGCTTTCTTT. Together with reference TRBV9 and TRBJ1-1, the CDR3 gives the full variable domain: DSGVTQTPKHLITATGQRVTLRCSPRSGDLSVYWYQQSLDQGLQFLIQYYNGEERAKGNILERFSAQQFPDLHSELNLSSLELGDSALYFCASSPGGSQGNTEAFFGQGTRLTVV.

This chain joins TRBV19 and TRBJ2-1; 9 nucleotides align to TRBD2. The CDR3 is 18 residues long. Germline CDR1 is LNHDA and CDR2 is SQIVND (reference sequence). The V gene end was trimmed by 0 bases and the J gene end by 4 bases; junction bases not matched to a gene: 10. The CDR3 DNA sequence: TGTGCCAGTAGTATAGAGGCTCGTTTTAGCGGGAGTTACAATGAGCAGTTCTTC. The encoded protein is CASSIEARFSGSYNEQFF.

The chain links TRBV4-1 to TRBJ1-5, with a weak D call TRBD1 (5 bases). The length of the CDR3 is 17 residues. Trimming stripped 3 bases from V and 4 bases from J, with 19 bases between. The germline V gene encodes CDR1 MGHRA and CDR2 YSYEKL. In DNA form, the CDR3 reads TGCGCCAGCAGCCAGACCTGGGGGGACGTAGGAAATCAGCCCCAGCATTTT. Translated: CASSQTWGDVGNQPQHF.

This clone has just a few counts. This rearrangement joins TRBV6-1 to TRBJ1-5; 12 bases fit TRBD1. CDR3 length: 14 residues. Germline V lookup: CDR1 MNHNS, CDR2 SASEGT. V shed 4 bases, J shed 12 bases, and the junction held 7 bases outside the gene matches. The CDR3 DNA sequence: TGTGCCAGCAGTGGAAGGGGGACAGGGGGCCACCAGCATTTT. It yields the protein CASSGRGTGGHQHF.

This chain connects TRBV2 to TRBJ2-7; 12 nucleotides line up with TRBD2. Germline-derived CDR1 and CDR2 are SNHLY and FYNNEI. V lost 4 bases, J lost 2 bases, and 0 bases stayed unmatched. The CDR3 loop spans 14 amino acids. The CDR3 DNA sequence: TGTGCCAGCAGTGGACTAGCGGGGGCCTACGAGCAGTACTTC. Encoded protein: CASSGLAGAYEQYF.

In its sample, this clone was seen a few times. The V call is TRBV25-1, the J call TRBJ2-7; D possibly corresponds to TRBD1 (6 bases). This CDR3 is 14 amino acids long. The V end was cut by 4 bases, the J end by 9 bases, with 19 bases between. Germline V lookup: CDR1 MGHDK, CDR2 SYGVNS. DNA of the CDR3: TGTGCCAGCAGTGCCCAGACTGGGGTAGGGGGGCAGTACTTC. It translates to CASSAQTGVGGQYF.

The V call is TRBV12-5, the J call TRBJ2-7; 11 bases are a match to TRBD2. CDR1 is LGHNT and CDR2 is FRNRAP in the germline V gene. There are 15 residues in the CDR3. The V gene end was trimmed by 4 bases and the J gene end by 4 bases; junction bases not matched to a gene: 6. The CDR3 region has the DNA TGTGCTAGTGGTTCGACCACTAGCGGGAGTTACGAGCAGTACTTC. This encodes CASGSTTSGSYEQYF.

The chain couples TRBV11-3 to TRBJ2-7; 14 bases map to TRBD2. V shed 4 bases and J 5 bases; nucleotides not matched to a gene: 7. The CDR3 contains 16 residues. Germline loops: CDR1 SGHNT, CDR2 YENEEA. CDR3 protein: CASSSGTSGSIHEQYF. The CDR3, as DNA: TGTGCCAGCAGCTCCGGGACTAGCGGGAGTATACACGAGCAGTACTTC.

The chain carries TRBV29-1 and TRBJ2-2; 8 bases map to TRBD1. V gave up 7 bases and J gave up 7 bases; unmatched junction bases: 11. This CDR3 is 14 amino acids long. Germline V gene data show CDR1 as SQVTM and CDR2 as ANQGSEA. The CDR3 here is CSATHQGADGELFF. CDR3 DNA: TGCAGCGCCACACACCAGGGGGCTGACGGGGAGCTGTTTTTT.

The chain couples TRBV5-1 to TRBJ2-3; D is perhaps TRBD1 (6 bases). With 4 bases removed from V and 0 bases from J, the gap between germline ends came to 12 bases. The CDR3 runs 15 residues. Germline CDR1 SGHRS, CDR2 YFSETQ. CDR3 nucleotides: TGCGCCAGCAGCCACGGACAGACTAGCACAGATACGCAGTATTTT. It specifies CASSHGQTSTDTQYF. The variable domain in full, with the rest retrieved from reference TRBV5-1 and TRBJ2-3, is KAGVTQTPRYLIKTRGQQVTLSCSPISGHRSVSWYQQTPGQGLQFLFEYFSETQRNKGNFPGRFSGRQFSNSRSEMNVSTLELGDSALYLCASSHGQTSTDTQYFGPGTRLTVL.

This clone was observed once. Here the CDR3 DNA reads TGTGCCAGCAGTAACGCCGGGACTAGCGCACCCTACGAGCAGTACTTC. This codes for CASSNAGTSAPYEQYF. The rearrangement links TRBV28 to TRBJ2-5, with 10 bases fitting TRBD2. The DNA end is more similar to TRBJ2-7, so the J call may be wrong. Per germline, CDR1 MDHEN and CDR2 SYDVKM. CDR3 size: 16 residues.

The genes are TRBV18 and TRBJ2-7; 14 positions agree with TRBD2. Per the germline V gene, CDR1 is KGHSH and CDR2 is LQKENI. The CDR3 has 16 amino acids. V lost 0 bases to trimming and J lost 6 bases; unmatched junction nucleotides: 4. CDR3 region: CASSPPETSGRGEQYF. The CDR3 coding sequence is TGTGCCAGCTCACCACCGGAGACTAGCGGGAGGGGCGAGCAGTACTTC.

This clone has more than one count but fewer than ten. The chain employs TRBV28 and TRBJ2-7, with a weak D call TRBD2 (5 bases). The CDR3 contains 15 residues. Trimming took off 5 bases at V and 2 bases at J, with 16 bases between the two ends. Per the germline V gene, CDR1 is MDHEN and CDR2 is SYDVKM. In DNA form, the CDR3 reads TGTGCCAGCAGTCCCCGCGAGGGAGAAACCTACGAGCAGTACTTC. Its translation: CASSPREGETYEQYF.

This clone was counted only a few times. The CDR3 region has the DNA TGTGCCAGCAGTGCCCTGACAGGGAGGACTGAAGCTTTCTTT. It specifies CASSALTGRTEAFF. The chain employs TRBV2 and TRBJ1-1; 7 bases map to TRBD1. J lost 5 bases, V lost 4 bases, and 7 bases had no gene match. There are 14 residues in the CDR3. In germline, CDR1 is SNHLY, CDR2 FYNNEI.

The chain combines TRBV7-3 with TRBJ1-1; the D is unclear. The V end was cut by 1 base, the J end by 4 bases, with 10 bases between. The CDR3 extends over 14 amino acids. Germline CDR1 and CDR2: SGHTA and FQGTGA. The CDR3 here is CASSLKSRITEAFF. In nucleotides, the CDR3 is TGTGCCAGCAGCTTAAAATCCAGGATCACTGAAGCTTTCTTT.

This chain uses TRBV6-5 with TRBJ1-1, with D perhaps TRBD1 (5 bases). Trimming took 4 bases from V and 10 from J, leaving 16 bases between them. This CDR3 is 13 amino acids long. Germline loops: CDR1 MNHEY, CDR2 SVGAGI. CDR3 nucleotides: TGTGCCAGCAGTTCTCGGTCCCTCGGGGGAGCTTTCTTT. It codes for CASSSRSLGGAFF.

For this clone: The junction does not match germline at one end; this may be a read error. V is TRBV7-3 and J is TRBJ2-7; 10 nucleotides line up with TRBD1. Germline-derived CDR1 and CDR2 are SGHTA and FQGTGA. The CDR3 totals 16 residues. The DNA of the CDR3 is TGTGCCAGCAGCATAACTACCGGGACAGGGGTCGACGAGCAGTACTTC. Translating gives CASSITTGTGVDEQYF. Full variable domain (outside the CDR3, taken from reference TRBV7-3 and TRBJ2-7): GAGVSQTPSNKVTEKGKYVELRCDPISGHTALYWYRQSLGQGPEFLIYFQGTGAADDSGLPNDRFFAVRPEGSVSTLKIQRTERGDSAVYLCASSITTGTGVDEQYFGPGTRLTVT.

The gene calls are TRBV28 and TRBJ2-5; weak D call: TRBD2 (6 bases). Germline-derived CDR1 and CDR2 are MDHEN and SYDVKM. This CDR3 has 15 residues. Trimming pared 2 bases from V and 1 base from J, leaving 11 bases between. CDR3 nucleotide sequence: TGTGCCAGCAGTTTAGTTCGGGACTTCCAAGAGACCCAGTACTTC. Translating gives CASSLVRDFQETQYF.